A selection of T cell receptor beta chains follows, all from one sample in a study of PD-1 blockade in classical Hodgkin lymphoma. The protocol was immunoSEQ multiplex PCR, while the TCRdb copy is restricted to in-frame clones and leaves out a portion. In the table there are 15,000 to 25,000 clones, around four fifths of which are singletons. The sequenced material came from CD4+ T cells from blood. These receptors originate from a human donor with classical Hodgkin lymphoma. CDR3s include the opening cysteine and the closing phenylalanine or tryptophan. Each record gives: D gene, clone size, J gene, V gene, CDR3 protein, CDR3 DNA. A D gene is named only where the DNA matches it firmly. Some rows have no size entry. The others give once, few or many, or a class for an expanded clone.

D gene: NA
clone size: NA
J gene: TRBJ2-7
V gene: TRBV11-3
CDR3 protein: CASSQVGYEQYF
CDR3 DNA: TGTGCCAGCAGTCAAGTTGGCTACGAGCAGTACTTC

D gene: NA
clone size: few
J gene: TRBJ2-1
V gene: TRBV11-2
CDR3 protein: CASSRQPSDEQFF
CDR3 DNA: TGTGCCAGCAGCCGGCAGCCGAGTGATGAGCAGTTCTTC

D gene: NA
clone size: NA
J gene: TRBJ2-7
V gene: TRBV6-5
CDR3 protein: CASSRDTGEQYF
CDR3 DNA: TGTGCCAGCAGCCGGGACACGGGCGAGCAGTACTTC

D gene: TRBD2
clone size: once
J gene: TRBJ2-7
V gene: TRBV6-6
CDR3 protein: CASSSAGGGEQYF
CDR3 DNA: TGTGCCAGCAGTTCGGCGGGAGGCGGCGAGCAGTACTTC

D gene: NA
clone size: NA
J gene: TRBJ1-2
V gene: TRBV16
CDR3 protein: CASSPPRAWGYGYTF
CDR3 DNA: TGTGCCAGCAGCCCCCCCAGGGCCTGGGGCTATGGCTACACCTTC

D gene: NA
clone size: few
J gene: TRBJ2-7
V gene: TRBV27
CDR3 protein: CASSLQGGREQYF
CDR3 DNA: TGTGCCAGCAGCCTACAGGGTGGAAGGGAGCAGTACTTC

D gene: NA
clone size: once
J gene: TRBJ1-1
V gene: TRBV18
CDR3 protein: CASSPGVRMNTEAFF
CDR3 DNA: TGTGCCAGCTCACCAGGGGTGAGAATGAACACTGAAGCTTTCTTT

D gene: NA
clone size: few
J gene: TRBJ2-5
V gene: TRBV11-2
CDR3 protein: CASSKETQYF
CDR3 DNA: TGTGCCAGCAGCAAAGAGACCCAGTACTTC

D gene: NA
clone size: NA
J gene: TRBJ1-5
V gene: TRBV6-9
CDR3 protein: CASSYSTGPNQPQHF
CDR3 DNA: TGTGCCAGCAGTTACTCCACAGGGCCCAATCAGCCCCAGCATTTT

D gene: TRBD1
clone size: NA
J gene: TRBJ2-7
V gene: TRBV10-1
CDR3 protein: CASSDPGMGQGRGEQYF
CDR3 DNA: TGCGCCAGCAGTGACCCCGGCATGGGACAGGGTCGAGGCGAGCAGTACTTC

D gene: TRBD1
clone size: NA
J gene: TRBJ1-2
V gene: TRBV7-2
CDR3 protein: CASSREGAPYGYTF
CDR3 DNA: TGTGCCAGCAGCCGTGAGGGGGCCCCCTATGGCTACACCTTC